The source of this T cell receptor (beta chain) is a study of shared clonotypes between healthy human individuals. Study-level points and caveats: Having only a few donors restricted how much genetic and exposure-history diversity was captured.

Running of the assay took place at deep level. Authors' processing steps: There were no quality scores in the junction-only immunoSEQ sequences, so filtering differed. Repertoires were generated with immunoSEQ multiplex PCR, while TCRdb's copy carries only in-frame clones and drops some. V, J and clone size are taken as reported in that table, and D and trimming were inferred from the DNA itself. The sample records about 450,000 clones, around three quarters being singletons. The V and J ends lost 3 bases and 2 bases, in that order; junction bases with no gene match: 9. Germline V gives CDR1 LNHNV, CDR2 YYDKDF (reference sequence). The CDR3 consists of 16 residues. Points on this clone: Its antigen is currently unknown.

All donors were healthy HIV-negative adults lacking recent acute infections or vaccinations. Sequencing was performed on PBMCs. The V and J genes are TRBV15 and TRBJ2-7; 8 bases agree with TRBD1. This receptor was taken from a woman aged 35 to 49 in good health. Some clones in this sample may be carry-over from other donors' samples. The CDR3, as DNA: TGTGCCACCAGCAGGGTTAGGACAGGGTTAACCTACGAGCAGTACTTC. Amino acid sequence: CATSRVRTGLTYEQYF.